These 6 T cell receptor beta chains share one sample of origin, sequenced in a study of blood T cell repertoires in COVID-19. Sequencing used immunoSEQ multiplex PCR; TCRdb keeps in-frame clones, though not all of them. This table holds hundreds of thousands of clones, 80% to 90% found once. The sample consisted of peripheral blood. These receptors were collected from a woman aged 45-65 years with acute or convalescent COVID-19.

J is TRBJ2-7 and V is TRBV6-5; TRBD1 matches 12 bases. V gave up 6 bases and J gave up 5 bases; unmatched junction bases: 2. The CDR3 spans 13 residues. Germline lookup yields CDR1 MNHEY and CDR2 SVGAGI. In DNA, the CDR3 is TGTGCCAGCAGGGGACAGGGGGCTCACGAGCAGTACTTC. This sequence encodes CASRGQGAHEQYF.

The chain links TRBV11-2 to TRBJ1-1; no definite D call. The ends were cut back, 2 bases at V and 0 bases at J, with 4 bases in the middle. The germline CDR1 and CDR2 sequences are SGHAT and FQNNGV. The CDR3 contains 13 residues. The CDR3 here is CASSLQLNTEAFF. The CDR3, as DNA: TGTGCCAGCAGCTTACAGTTGAACACTGAAGCTTTCTTT.

The V gene is TRBV29-1, the J gene TRBJ2-1; perhaps TRBD2 as D (5 bases). Germline values: CDR1 SQVTM, CDR2 ANQGSEA. This CDR3 has 14 residues. V gave up 7 bases and J gave up 4 bases, with 17 bases separating them. Written as DNA, the CDR3 is TGCAGCGCCAAGAGAAGCGGATCTTACAATGAGCAGTTCTTC. Encoded protein: CSAKRSGSYNEQFF.

The chain couples TRBV30 to TRBJ2-3, with 8 nucleotides matching TRBD2. Trimming at V came to 1 base and at J to 6 bases, leaving 6 bases not matched to a gene. This CDR3 region has 14 residues. Germline values: CDR1 GTSNPN, CDR2 SVGIG (reference sequence). The CDR3 sequence: CAWSGHGRADTQYF. CDR3 in DNA: TGTGCCTGGAGTGGTCACGGGAGGGCCGATACGCAGTATTTT.

The CDR3 region has the DNA TGCGCCAGCAGCCCACAGGGGGCCGACGAGCAGTACTTC. This codes for CASSPQGADEQYF. The gene calls are TRBV5-1 and TRBJ2-7; 9 positions agree with TRBD1. The CDR3 is 13 residues long. J gave up 5 bases and V 4 bases, and 4 bases lay outside the gene matches. In germline, CDR1 is SGHRS, CDR2 YFSETQ.

The chain recombines TRBV6-5 with TRBJ2-5; no reliable D call. The CDR3 is 15 residues long. Germline V gene lookup returns CDR1 MNHEY and CDR2 SVGAGI. Deletions cut 0 bases from V and 7 bases from J, with 15 bases between. The CDR3 DNA sequence: TGTGCCAGCAGTTACTCGGTCCCCCCCGGTGGGACCCAGTACTTC. This sequence encodes CASSYSVPPGGTQYF.